Described below is a single T cell receptor beta chain sequence and its context. These data come from a study of blood T cell repertoires in COVID-19. Study-level information: COVID-19 samples collected from the United States, Italy and Spain covered acute and convalescent phases. T cells, B-cell-depleted T cells, or PBMCs supplied cDNA or gDNA.

Original methodology: Using reference gene primer amplification, nucleated cell counts were estimated. Some clones are missing from TCRdb's copy, which holds only in-frame ones; the method was immunoSEQ multiplex PCR. Clonal size and the V and J genes are those of that table, whereas D and trimming came from the DNA. The sample shows about 140,000 clones, 70% to 85% of them seen only once. Germline V gene sequence: CDR1 SGHTS, CDR2 YDEGEE. V trimming: 0 bases; J trimming: 11 bases; junction bases outside the gene matches: 7. There are 13 residues in the CDR3. This TCR was sampled from a woman aged 80 or over in a cohort sampled during active or convalescent COVID-19. This chain joins TRBV5-8 and TRBJ1-1; TRBD1 matches 7 bases. The sequenced sample was peripheral blood. In nucleotides, the CDR3 is TGTGCCAGCAGCTTGGCGCAGGGGGACCGTGCTTTCTTT. This sequence encodes CASSLAQGDRAFF.